The 20 T cell receptor beta chains below all came from one sample that was sequenced in a study of T cell responses to AZD1222 COVID-19 vaccine. Generated by immunoSEQ multiplex PCR, the TCRdb table keeps only in-frame clones and is missing some. The sample includes about 94,000 clones, 85% of them seen just once. Sample: peripheral blood, taken 28 days after the second AZD1222 dose. All receptors derive from an adult who received the AZD1222 COVID-19 vaccine.

The V call is TRBV7-2, the J call TRBJ2-1, with 16 bases identical to TRBD2. V was clipped by 6 bases and J by 9 bases; unmatched bases: 5. Germline assignment: CDR1 SGHTA and CDR2 FQGNSA. The CDR3 is made up of 15 amino acids. The chain's CDR3 is CASSPGTSGRGEQFF. The CDR3 DNA reads TGTGCCAGCAGTCCCGGGACTAGCGGGAGGGGTGAGCAGTTCTTC.

The chain uses TRBV7-9 and TRBJ2-7; D remains unclear. CDR3 length: 11 amino acids. The germline CDR1 and CDR2 sequences are SEHNR and FQNEAQ (reference sequence). Trimming left V 5 bases short and J 3 bases short, with 5 bases between. In DNA, the CDR3 is TGTGCCAGCAGCCTCAACTACGAGCAGTACTTC. Protein: CASSLNYEQYF.

The chain recombines TRBV7-2 with TRBJ2-2, with D perhaps matching TRBD2 (5 bases). The CDR3 consists of 15 residues. From germline, CDR1 is SGHTA and CDR2 FQGNSA. V gave up 4 bases and J gave up 4 bases, with 13 bases separating them. The DNA of the CDR3 is TGTGCCAGCAGCTCCCACGGACTTATCACCGGGGAGCTGTTTTTT. Translation gives CASSSHGLITGELFF.

The chain employs TRBV5-1 and TRBJ2-1, with TRBD1 matching over 7 bases. The CDR3 covers 15 residues. J was trimmed by 5 bases and V by 3 bases; bases with no gene match: 8. Germline assignment: CDR1 SGHRS and CDR2 YFSETQ. Here the CDR3 reads CASSSFPGQNNEQFF. The CDR3 DNA reads TGCGCCAGCAGCTCTTTTCCGGGACAGAACAATGAGCAGTTCTTC.

This clone rates as large (0.1 to 1%). The rearrangement links TRBV19 to TRBJ1-2; D perhaps matches TRBD1 (6 bases). V was trimmed by 1 base and J by 8 bases, leaving 11 bases between them. Germline CDR1 is LNHDA and CDR2 is SQIVND (reference sequence). This CDR3 comprises 13 residues. The CDR3 region is CASSIVPGDGYTF. The DNA of the CDR3 is TGTGCCAGTAGTATAGTCCCAGGGGACGGCTACACCTTC.

This clone came up a few times. V usage is TRBV19 and J usage is TRBJ2-6, with TRBD2 matching 7 bases. CDR1 LNHDA and CDR2 SQIVND come from the germline V gene (reference sequence). The J segment lost 1 base and the V segment lost 6 bases, leaving 9 bases of the junction unmatched. The CDR3 totals 17 residues. The CDR3 DNA follows: TGTGCCAGTAGCCCCCATCCCGGGGGGTCTGGGGCCAACGTCCTGACTTTC. Protein sequence: CASSPHPGGSGANVLTF.

This clone was seen only once. The rearrangement joins TRBV10-2 to TRBJ2-5, with D uncertain. This CDR3 has 11 amino acids. The germline V and J ends were trimmed by 7 bases and 7 bases, with 10 bases remaining between them. The germline gives CDR1 WSHSY, CDR2 SAAADI. The CDR3 DNA reads as TGCGCCAGCACCAGTTTGGGGACCCAGTACTTC. Protein sequence: CASTSLGTQYF.

This clone was seen only once. Written as DNA, the CDR3 is TGCGCCAGCAGTCCTGGGGATAGCAATCAGCCCCAGCATTTT. It yields the protein CASSPGDSNQPQHF. This sequence joins TRBV5-1 and TRBJ1-5; the D is unclear. The CDR3 consists of 14 residues. Trimming stripped 5 bases from V and 0 bases from J, with 9 bases between. Germline V gene lookup returns CDR1 SGHRS and CDR2 YFSETQ.

Only a few counts were recorded for this clone. This chain uses TRBV9 with TRBJ1-3, with D possibly matching TRBD1 (5 bases). Germline CDR1 and CDR2: SGDLS and YYNGEE. The CDR3 sequence is 15 residues long. V gave up 4 bases and J gave up 0 bases, with 11 bases separating them. The CDR3, as DNA: TGTGCCAGCAGCCCCCGGGGCGGCTCTGGAAACACCATATATTTT. Translation: CASSPRGGSGNTIYF.

This clone was seen a few times. The chain links TRBV30 to TRBJ1-4; 8 bases are shared with TRBD1. CDR1 and CDR2 from the germline V gene are GTSNPN and SVGIG (reference sequence). The CDR3 is 15 amino acids. V gave up 7 bases and J gave up 0 bases; unmatched junction bases: 7. CDR3 loop: CAFRQGQATNEKLFF. The CDR3 coding sequence is TGTGCCTTTCGACAGGGGCAAGCAACTAATGAAAAACTGTTTTTT.

The chain carries TRBV10-3 and TRBJ1-6, with 8 bases that match TRBD1. CDR3 size: 13 residues. Trimming at V came to 11 bases and at J to 7 bases, leaving 7 bases not matched to a gene. Per germline, CDR1 ENHRY and CDR2 SYGVKD. Written as DNA, the CDR3 is TGTGCCGCCGGACAGGGATTAAATTCACCCCTCCACTTT. It codes for CAAGQGLNSPLHF.

V gene TRBV11-2 combines with J gene TRBJ2-7, with D maybe TRBD2 (6 bases). Trimming removed 2 bases from V and 9 bases from J, with 17 bases in between. The length of the CDR3 is 14 residues. The V gene's germline CDR1 is SGHAT and CDR2 FQNNGV. The CDR3 loop is CASSLRGDPGGQYF. In DNA form, the CDR3 reads TGTGCCAGCAGCTTACGGGGAGACCCCGGGGGGCAGTACTTC.

In this sample, this clone turned up a few times. This chain joins TRBV9 and TRBJ2-1; D is uncertain. The CDR3 runs 13 residues. In germline, CDR1 is SGDLS, CDR2 YYNGEE. V was trimmed by 0 bases and J by 4 bases, leaving 5 bases between them. CDR3 bases: TGTGCCAGCAGCGTAGATATATACAATGAGCAGTTCTTC. It translates to CASSVDIYNEQFF. The entire variable domain, with the rest obtained from reference TRBV9 and TRBJ2-1, is as follows: DSGVTQTPKHLITATGQRVTLRCSPRSGDLSVYWYQQSLDQGLQFLIQYYNGEERAKGNILERFSAQQFPDLHSELNLSSLELGDSALYFCASSVDIYNEQFFGPGTRLTVL.

The rearrangement joins TRBV5-4 to TRBJ2-1; a possible D gene is TRBD1 (5 bases). The CDR3 is 14 residues long. Germline values: CDR1 SGHNT, CDR2 YYREEE (reference sequence). V shed 3 bases and J shed 8 bases, with 15 bases lying between them. The CDR3 DNA sequence: TGTGCCAGCAGCTCAAAGGTAGGGGTCTATGAGCAGTTCTTC. As protein: CASSSKVGVYEQFF.

The rearrangement joins TRBV7-2 to TRBJ2-5; perhaps TRBD1 as D (5 bases). Per the germline V gene, CDR1 is SGHTA and CDR2 is FQGNSA. The CDR3 consists of 13 residues. The V gene lost 1 base and the J gene lost 7 bases, with 10 bases spanning the gap. The CDR3 coding sequence is TGTGCCAGCAGCTTAGTAGGGGTGGGGACCCAGTACTTC. Protein sequence: CASSLVGVGTQYF.

The V gene is TRBV5-1, the J gene TRBJ2-1, with 10 bases fitting TRBD1. This CDR3 comprises 15 residues. V trimming: 4 bases; J trimming: 6 bases; junction bases outside the gene matches: 7. Looked up from germline, CDR1 is SGHRS and CDR2 is YFSETQ. In nucleotides, the CDR3 is TGCGCCAGCAGCCTGGGACAGGGGTTGGCCAATGAGCAGTTCTTC. It yields the protein CASSLGQGLANEQFF.

The V call is TRBV6-5, the J call TRBJ2-5; D remains ambiguous. The germline gives CDR1 MNHEY, CDR2 SVGAGI. CDR3 length: 15 residues. Trimming removed 0 bases from V and 1 base from J, with 9 bases in between. CDR3 nucleotides: TGTGCCAGCAGTTACTCGGGTTGGGGCCAAGAGACCCAGTACTTC. It is translated as CASSYSGWGQETQYF.

This CDR3 reads CASSLIPSRGGAREQFF. The CDR3 nucleotides read TGTGCCAGCAGCTTAATCCCCTCTAGGGGGGGGGCCCGGGAGCAGTTCTTC. The chain employs TRBV7-3 and TRBJ2-1; tentative D call: TRBD2 (7 bases). Per germline, CDR1 SGHTA and CDR2 FQGTGA. CDR3 length: 17 amino acids. V lost 1 base and J lost 10, with 23 bases in between.

This clone was counted between two and nine times. Other nucleotide sequences in the sample specify the same CDR3. The gene calls are TRBV7-9 and TRBJ2-1, with TRBD2 matching 10 bases. This CDR3 is 16 amino acids long. Trimming at V came to 2 bases and at J to 2 bases, leaving 3 bases not matched to a gene. Germline-derived CDR1 and CDR2 are SEHNR and FQNEAQ (reference sequence). As DNA, the CDR3 is TGTGCCAGCAGCTTATCCCTAGCGGGGGCCTACAATGAGCAGTTCTTC. This gives the protein CASSLSLAGAYNEQFF.

This sequence joins TRBV6-2 or TRBV6-3 and TRBJ1-5; D not certain. The V end was cut by 2 bases, the J end by 0 bases, with 14 bases between. Germline CDR1 is MNHEY and CDR2 is SVGEGT. This CDR3 is built from 17 residues. This CDR3 reads CASSYLDGLYSNQPQHF. DNA for the CDR3: TGTGCCAGCAGTTACCTGGACGGGTTATATAGCAATCAGCCCCAGCATTTT.